The sequence of this T cell receptor beta chain was determined in a study of cytomegalovirus exposure and HLA in healthy donors. A note on this clone: The antigen is unknown.

The PCR used 60 Vbeta and 13 Jbeta primers. Produced via immunoSEQ multiplex PCR; TCRdb's table is partial and in-frame only. Of 130,000 to 150,000 clones listed, 60% to 85% are singletons. V shed 4 bases, J shed 0 bases, and the junction held 5 bases outside the gene matches. The CDR3 is made up of 15 amino acids. The germline CDR1 and CDR2 sequences are MRHNA and SNTAGT. Findings of the study overall: Reportedly, diagnosis of cytomegalovirus status by the classifier showed high specificity and sensitivity. A list of about 160 TCR beta chains associated with cytomegalovirus was given.

The sample consisted of PBMCs. The receptor comes from a middle-aged man in good health and CMV-seropositive. This chain links TRBV6-4 with TRBJ2-7, with 8 positions matching TRBD2. As DNA, the CDR3 is TGTGCCAGCAGTGTACTAGCGGTAAGCTCCTACGAGCAGTACTTC. It yields the protein CASSVLAVSSYEQYF.